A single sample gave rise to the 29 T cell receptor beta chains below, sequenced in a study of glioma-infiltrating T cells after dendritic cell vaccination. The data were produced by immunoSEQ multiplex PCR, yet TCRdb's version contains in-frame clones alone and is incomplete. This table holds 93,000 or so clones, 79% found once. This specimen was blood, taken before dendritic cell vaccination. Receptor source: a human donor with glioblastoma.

The CDR3 loop reads CASSSAGRVEAYEQYF. CDR3 in DNA: TGTGCCAGCAGTTCGGCAGGGAGGGTGGAGGCCTACGAGCAGTACTTC. J is TRBJ2-7 and V is TRBV6-5; 7 bases are shared with TRBD2. J gave up 2 bases and V 4 bases, and 11 bases lay outside the gene matches. CDR1 and CDR2 (germline): MNHEY, SVGAGI. The CDR3 is 16 amino acids.

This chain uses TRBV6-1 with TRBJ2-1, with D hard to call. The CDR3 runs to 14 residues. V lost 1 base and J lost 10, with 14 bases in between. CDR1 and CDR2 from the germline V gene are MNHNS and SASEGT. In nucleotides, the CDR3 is TGTGCCAGCAGTGAAGTATTTCGCCTGAGGGAGCAGTTCTTC. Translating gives CASSEVFRLREQFF.

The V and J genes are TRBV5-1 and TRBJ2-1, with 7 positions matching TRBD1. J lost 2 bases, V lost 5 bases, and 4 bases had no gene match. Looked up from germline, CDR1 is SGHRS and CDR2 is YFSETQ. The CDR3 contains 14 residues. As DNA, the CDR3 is TGCGCCAGCAGAACAGGGGATCCCTACAATGAGCAGTTCTTC. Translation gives CASRTGDPYNEQFF. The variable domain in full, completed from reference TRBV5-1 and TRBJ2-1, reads KAGVTQTPRYLIKTRGQQVTLSCSPISGHRSVSWYQQTPGQGLQFLFEYFSETQRNKGNFPGRFSGRQFSNSRSEMNVSTLELGDSALYLCASRTGDPYNEQFFGPGTRLTVL.

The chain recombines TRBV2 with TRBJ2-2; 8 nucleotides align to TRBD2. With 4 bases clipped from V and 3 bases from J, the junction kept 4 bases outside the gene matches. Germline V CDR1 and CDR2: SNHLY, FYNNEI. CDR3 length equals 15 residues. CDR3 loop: CASSGSGSYTGELFF. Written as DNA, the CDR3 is TGTGCCAGCAGTGGCAGCGGGAGTTACACCGGGGAGCTGTTTTTT. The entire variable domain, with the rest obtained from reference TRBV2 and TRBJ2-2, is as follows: EPEVTQTPSHQVTQMGQEVILRCVPISNHLYFYWYRQILGQKVEFLVSFYNNEISEKSEIFDDQFSVERPDGSNFTLKIRSTKLEDSAMYFCASSGSGSYTGELFFGEGSRLTVL.

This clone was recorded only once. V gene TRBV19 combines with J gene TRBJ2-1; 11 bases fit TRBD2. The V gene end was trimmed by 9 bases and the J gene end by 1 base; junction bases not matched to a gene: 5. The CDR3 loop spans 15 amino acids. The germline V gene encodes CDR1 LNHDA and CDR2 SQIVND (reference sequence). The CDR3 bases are TGTGCCAGCGGTACTAGCGGGAGTTCCTACAATGAGCAGTTCTTC. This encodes CASGTSGSSYNEQFF.

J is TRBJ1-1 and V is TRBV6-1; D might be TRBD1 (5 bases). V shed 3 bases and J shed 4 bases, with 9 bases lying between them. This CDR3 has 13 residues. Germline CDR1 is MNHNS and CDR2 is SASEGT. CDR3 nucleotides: TGTGCCAGCAGTGAGGGGGGGTTCACTGAAGCTTTCTTT. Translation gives CASSEGGFTEAFF.

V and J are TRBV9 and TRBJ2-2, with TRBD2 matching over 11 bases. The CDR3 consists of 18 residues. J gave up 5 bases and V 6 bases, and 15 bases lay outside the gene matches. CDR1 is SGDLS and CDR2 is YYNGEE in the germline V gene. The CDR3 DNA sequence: TGTGCCAGCACCCCTGGGGGGCTAGCGGGAGGATTTACCGGGGAGCTGTTTTTT. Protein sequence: CASTPGGLAGGFTGELFF.

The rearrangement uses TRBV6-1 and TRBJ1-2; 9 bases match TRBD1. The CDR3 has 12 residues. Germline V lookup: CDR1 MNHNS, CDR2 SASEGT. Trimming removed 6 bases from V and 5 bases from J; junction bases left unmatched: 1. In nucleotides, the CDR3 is TGTGCCAGCAGGGGACAGGGTTATGGCTACACCTTC. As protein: CASRGQGYGYTF.

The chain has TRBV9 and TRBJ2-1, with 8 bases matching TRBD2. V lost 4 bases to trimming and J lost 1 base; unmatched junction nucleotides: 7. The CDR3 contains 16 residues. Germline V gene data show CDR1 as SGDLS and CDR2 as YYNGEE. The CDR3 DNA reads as TGTGCCAGCAGCTTAAACAGCGGGGGTTCCTACAATGAGCAGTTCTTC. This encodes CASSLNSGGSYNEQFF.

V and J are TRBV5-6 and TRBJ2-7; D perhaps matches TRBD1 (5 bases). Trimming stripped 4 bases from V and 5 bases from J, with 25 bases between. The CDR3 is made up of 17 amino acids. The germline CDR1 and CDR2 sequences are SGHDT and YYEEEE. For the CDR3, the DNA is TGTGCCAGCAGCCTGTCGACAGCCGGGCAGCGTCCTAACGAGCAGTACTTC. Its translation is CASSLSTAGQRPNEQYF. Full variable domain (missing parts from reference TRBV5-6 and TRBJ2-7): DAGVTQSPTHLIKTRGQQVTLRCSPKSGHDTVSWYQQALGQGPQFIFQYYEEEERQRGNFPDRFSGHQFPNYSSELNVNALLLGDSALYLCASSLSTAGQRPNEQYFGPGTRLTVT.

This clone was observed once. For the CDR3, the DNA is TGTGCCAGTAGTACTTGGGGGGGCCCAAGGGATGAAAAACTGTTTTTT. This encodes CASSTWGGPRDEKLFF. The genes are TRBV19 and TRBJ1-4, with D possibly TRBD1 on 6 matching bases. The germline CDR1 and CDR2 sequences are LNHDA and SQIVND (reference sequence). Trimming shortened V by 4 bases and J by 6 bases, and 18 bases separated the two germline ends. CDR3 length: 16 amino acids. The full variable domain, rest sourced from reference TRBV19 and TRBJ1-4, is DGGITQSPKYLFRKEGQNVTLSCEQNLNHDAMYWYRQDPGQGLRLIYYSQIVNDFQKGDIAEGYSVSREKKESFPLTVTSAQKNPTAFYLCASSTWGGPRDEKLFFGSGTQLSVL.

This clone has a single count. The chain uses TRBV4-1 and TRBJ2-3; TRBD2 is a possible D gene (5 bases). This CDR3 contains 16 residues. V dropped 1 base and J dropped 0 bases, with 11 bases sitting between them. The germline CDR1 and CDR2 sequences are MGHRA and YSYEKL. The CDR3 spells CASSQVVGSSTDTQYF. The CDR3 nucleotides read TGCGCCAGCAGCCAAGTAGTGGGGAGTAGCACAGATACGCAGTATTTT.

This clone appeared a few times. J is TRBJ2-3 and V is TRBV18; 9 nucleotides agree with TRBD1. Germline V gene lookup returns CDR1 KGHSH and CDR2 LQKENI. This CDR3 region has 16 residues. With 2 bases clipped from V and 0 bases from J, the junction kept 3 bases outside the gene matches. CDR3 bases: TGTGCCAGCTCACCATTGGGACAGGGTAGCACAGATACGCAGTATTTT. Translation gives CASSPLGQGSTDTQYF.

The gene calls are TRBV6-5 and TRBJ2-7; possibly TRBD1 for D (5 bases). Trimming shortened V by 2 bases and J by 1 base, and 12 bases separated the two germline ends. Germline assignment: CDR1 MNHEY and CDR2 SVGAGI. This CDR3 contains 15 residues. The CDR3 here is CASSYAGLGSYEQYF. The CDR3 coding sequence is TGTGCCAGCAGTTACGCAGGGTTAGGATCCTACGAGCAGTACTTC.

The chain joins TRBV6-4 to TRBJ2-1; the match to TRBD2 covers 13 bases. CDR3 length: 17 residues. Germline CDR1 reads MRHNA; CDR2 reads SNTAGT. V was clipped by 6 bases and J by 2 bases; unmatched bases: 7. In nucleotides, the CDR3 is TGTGCCAGCAGGGGACTAGCGGGAAGGTGGGCCTACAATGAGCAGTTCTTC. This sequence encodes CASRGLAGRWAYNEQFF.

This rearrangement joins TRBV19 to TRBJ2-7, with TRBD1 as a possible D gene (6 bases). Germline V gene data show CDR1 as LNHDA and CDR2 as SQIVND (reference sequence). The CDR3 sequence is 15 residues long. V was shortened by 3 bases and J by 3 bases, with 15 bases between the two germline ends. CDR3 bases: TGTGCCAGTAGTATGGCTCCGGGACACTTCTACGAGCAGTACTTC. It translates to CASSMAPGHFYEQYF.

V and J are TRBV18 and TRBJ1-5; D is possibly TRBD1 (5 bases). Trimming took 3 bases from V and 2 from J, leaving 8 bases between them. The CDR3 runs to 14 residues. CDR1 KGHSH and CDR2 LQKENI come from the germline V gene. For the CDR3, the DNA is TGTGCCAGCTCACCTAAGACAGGCAATCAGCCCCAGCATTTT. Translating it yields CASSPKTGNQPQHF.

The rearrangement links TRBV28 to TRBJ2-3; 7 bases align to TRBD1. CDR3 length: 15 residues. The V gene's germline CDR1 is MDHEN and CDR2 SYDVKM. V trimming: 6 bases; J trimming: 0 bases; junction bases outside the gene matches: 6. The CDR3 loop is CASRQQGTSTDTQYF. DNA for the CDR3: TGTGCCAGCAGGCAACAGGGGACCAGCACAGATACGCAGTATTTT.

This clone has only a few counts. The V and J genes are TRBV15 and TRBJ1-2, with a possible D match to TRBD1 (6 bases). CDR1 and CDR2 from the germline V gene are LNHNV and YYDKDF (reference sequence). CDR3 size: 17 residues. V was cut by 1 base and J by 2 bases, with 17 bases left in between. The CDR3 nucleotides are TGTGCCACCAGCAGAGTAACAGGGTGGAAGGGGAACTATGGCTACACCTTC. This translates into CATSRVTGWKGNYGYTF.

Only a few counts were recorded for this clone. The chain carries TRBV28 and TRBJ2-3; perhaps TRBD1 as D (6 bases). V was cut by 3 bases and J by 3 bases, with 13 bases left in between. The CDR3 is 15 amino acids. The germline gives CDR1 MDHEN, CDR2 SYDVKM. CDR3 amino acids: CASSFSGHSTDTQYF. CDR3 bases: TGTGCCAGCAGTTTTTCGGGACACTCTACAGATACGCAGTATTTT.

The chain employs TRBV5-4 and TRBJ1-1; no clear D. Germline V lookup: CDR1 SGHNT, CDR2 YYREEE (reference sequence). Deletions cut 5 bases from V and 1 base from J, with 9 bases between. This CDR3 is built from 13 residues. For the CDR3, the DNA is TGTGCCAGCAGTTTACAGCCGAACACTGAAGCTTTCTTT. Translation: CASSLQPNTEAFF.

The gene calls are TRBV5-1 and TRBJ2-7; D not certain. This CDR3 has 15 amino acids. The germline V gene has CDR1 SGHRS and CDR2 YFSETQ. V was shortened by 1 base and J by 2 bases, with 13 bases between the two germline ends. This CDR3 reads CASSLRAGATYEQYF. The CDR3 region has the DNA TGCGCCAGCAGCTTGCGAGCAGGCGCTACCTACGAGCAGTACTTC.

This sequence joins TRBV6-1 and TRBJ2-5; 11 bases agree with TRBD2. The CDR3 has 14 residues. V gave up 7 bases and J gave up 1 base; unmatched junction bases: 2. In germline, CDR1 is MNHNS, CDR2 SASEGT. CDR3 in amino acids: CASIAGGPQETQYF. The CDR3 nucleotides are TGTGCCAGCATAGCGGGGGGGCCCCAAGAGACCCAGTACTTC.

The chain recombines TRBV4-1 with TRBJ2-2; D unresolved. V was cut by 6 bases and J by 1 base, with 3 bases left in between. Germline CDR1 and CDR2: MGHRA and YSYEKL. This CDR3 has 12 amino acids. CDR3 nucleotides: TGCGCCAGCAGTCGGAACACCGGGGAGCTGTTTTTT. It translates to CASSRNTGELFF.

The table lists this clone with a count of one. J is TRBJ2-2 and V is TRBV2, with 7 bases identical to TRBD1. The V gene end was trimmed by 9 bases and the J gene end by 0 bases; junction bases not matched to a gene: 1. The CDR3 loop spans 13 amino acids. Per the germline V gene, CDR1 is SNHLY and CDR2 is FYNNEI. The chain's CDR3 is CARGGSNTGELFF. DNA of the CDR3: TGTGCCAGAGGGGGCTCGAACACCGGGGAGCTGTTTTTT.

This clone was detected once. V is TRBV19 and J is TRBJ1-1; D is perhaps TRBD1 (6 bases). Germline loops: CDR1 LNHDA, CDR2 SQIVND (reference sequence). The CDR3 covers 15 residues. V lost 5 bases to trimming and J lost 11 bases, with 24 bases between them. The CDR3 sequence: CASSPTRSSGGSAFF. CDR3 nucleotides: TGTGCCAGTAGTCCCACCAGAAGCTCTGGGGGCTCGGCTTTCTTT. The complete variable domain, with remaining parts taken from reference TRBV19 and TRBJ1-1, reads DGGITQSPKYLFRKEGQNVTLSCEQNLNHDAMYWYRQDPGQGLRLIYYSQIVNDFQKGDIAEGYSVSREKKESFPLTVTSAQKNPTAFYLCASSPTRSSGGSAFFGQGTRLTVV.

The CDR3 region has the DNA TGTGCCAGCAGTACTAGACAGGGGGCGGACTATGGCTACACCTTC. Translating gives CASSTRQGADYGYTF. The genes are TRBV6-1 and TRBJ1-2; TRBD1 matches 10 bases. Germline CDR1 and CDR2: MNHNS and SASEGT. The CDR3 is 15 amino acids. Trimming removed 5 bases from V and 3 bases from J; junction bases left unmatched: 6.

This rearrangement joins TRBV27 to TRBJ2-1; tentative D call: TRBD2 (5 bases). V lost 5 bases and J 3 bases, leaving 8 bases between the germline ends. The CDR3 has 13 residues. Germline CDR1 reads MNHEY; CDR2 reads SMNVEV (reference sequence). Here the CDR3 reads CASSQTSYNEQFF. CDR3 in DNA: TGTGCCAGCAGTCAAACTAGCTACAATGAGCAGTTCTTC.

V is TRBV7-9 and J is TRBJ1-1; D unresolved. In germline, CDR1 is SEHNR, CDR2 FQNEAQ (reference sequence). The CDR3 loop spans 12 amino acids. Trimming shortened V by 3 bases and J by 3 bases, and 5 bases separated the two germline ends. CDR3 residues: CASSLFDTEAFF. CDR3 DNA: TGTGCCAGCAGCTTGTTCGACACTGAAGCTTTCTTT.